This is a list of T cell receptor beta chains from one sample in a study of blood T cell repertoires in COVID-19. The repertoire was sequenced with immunoSEQ multiplex PCR; TCRdb's copy has only in-frame clones and lacks some. The sample shows 240,000 or so clones, approximately 85% of them seen only once. The sample consisted of peripheral blood. The receptors derive from a young woman with acute or convalescent COVID-19. The CDR3 runs from the conserved cysteine through the conserved F or W. D genes are given only for firm matches. A clone size is listed for some rows: how often the clone was seen (once, few, many), or a class if it is expanded.

TRBV14,-,TRBJ2-5,TRBD2,15,TGTGCCAGCAGCCAAGCTAGCGGGAGATATAAGACCCAGTACTTC,CASSQASGRYKTQYF
TRBV25-1,-,TRBJ2-2,TRBD1,16,TGTGCCAGCAGTGAATTGGGTCAGGGGGCTCGTGGGGAGCTGTTTTTT,CASSELGQGARGELFF
TRBV11-1,-,TRBJ2-3,-,15,TGTGCCAGCAGCTTAGCTGGCGGGACCACAGATACGCAGTATTTT,CASSLAGGTTDTQYF
TRBV6-6,-,TRBJ2-7,-,14,TGTGCCAGCAGTTCCCGGGGAGCGGACTACGAGCAGTACTTC,CASSSRGADYEQYF
TRBV12-3/TRBV12-4,once,TRBJ2-5,-,13,TGTGCCAGCAGTTTAGCACACATAGAGACCCAGTACTTC,CASSLAHIETQYF
TRBV7-2,-,TRBJ2-1,-,16,TGTGCCAGCAGCTTAAACGCGGGACGCTCCTACAATGAGCAGTTCTTC,CASSLNAGRSYNEQFF
TRBV5-4,-,TRBJ2-7,TRBD2,17,TGTGCCAGCAGCCGGGGCCTAGCGGGACGGGAGGCCTACGAGCAGTACTTC,CASSRGLAGREAYEQYF
TRBV7-8,-,TRBJ2-3,TRBD2,18,TGTGCCAGCAGCTTAGCTCTAAGACTAGCTTCGGGCACAGATACGCAGTATTTT,CASSLALRLASGTDTQYF
TRBV4-3,-,TRBJ2-1,-,16,TGCGCCAGCAGCCAATCAGTGGGGGCTTCCTACAATGAGCAGTTCTTC,CASSQSVGASYNEQFF
TRBV29-1,-,TRBJ1-1,-,12,TGCAGCGTTGACTACGGGAACACTGAAGCTTTCTTT,CSVDYGNTEAFF
TRBV19,-,TRBJ1-5,-,17,TGTGCCAGTAGTATTCTGGCAGGGGATTATAGCAATCAGCCCCAGCATTTT,CASSILAGDYSNQPQHF
TRBV18,-,TRBJ1-1,TRBD1,15,TGTGCCAGCTCACCACCGAGGACAGGGAACACTGAAGCTTTCTTT,CASSPPRTGNTEAFF
TRBV30,-,TRBJ2-3,TRBD2,11,TGTGCCTGTAGCGGGAGCCCCCCGCAGTATTTT,CACSGSPPQYF
TRBV5-4,-,TRBJ2-7,TRBD1,15,TGTGCCAGCAGCGTGATCGGACAGGGGGCGAGGGAGCAGTACTTC,CASSVIGQGAREQYF
TRBV9,once,TRBJ2-3,-,12,TGTGCCAGCAGCACAAACACAGATACGCAGTATTTT,CASSTNTDTQYF
TRBV6-6,once,TRBJ2-7,-,17,TGTGCCAGCAGTCCAAATTTTAGGAGCGAATACTCCTACGAGCAGTACTTC,CASSPNFRSEYSYEQYF
TRBV9,few,TRBJ1-4,TRBD1,15,TGTGCCAGCAGCCCCCGGACAGGGCGAGGTGAAAAACTGTTTTTT,CASSPRTGRGEKLFF
TRBV3-1/TRBV3-2,-,TRBJ2-5,-,15,TGTGCCAGCAGCCGCCGGGACAACCTCCAAGAGACCCAGTACTTC,CASSRRDNLQETQYF
TRBV12-5,-,TRBJ2-1,TRBD2,16,TGTGCTAGTGGCAATGCTAGCGGGATGAGTTACAATGAGCAGTTCTTC,CASGNASGMSYNEQFF
TRBV9,-,TRBJ2-7,TRBD1,15,TGTGCCAGCAGCTCGCTCCGGGACAGGGTTAGCGAGCAGTACTTC,CASSSLRDRVSEQYF
TRBV18,-,TRBJ1-1,-,13,TGTGCCAGCTCAAACAACAGGTACACTGAAGCTTTCTTT,CASSNNRYTEAFF
TRBV19,-,TRBJ1-1,-,14,TGTGCCAGTAGTATTGGCGGAGGGAACACTGAAGCTTTCTTT,CASSIGGGNTEAFF
TRBV19,-,TRBJ2-1,TRBD2,15,TGTGCCGGGGGGGCTAGCGGGTCTCGGCGGAATGAGCAGTTCTTC,CAGGASGSRRNEQFF
TRBV2,-,TRBJ1-5,-,13,TGTGCCAGCAGTGATCTCCGGAGTCAGCCCCAGCATTTT,CASSDLRSQPQHF
TRBV5-4,-,TRBJ1-3,-,15,TGTGCCAGCAGCTCCGGGACATTCTCTGGAAACACCATATATTTT,CASSSGTFSGNTIYF
TRBV6-6,few,TRBJ2-7,TRBD2,16,TGTGCCAGCAGTTACACTAAGCGGGAACTGAACTACGAGCAGTACTTC,CASSYTKRELNYEQYF
TRBV19,-,TRBJ2-3,TRBD1,15,TGTGCCAGTAGTATCCACCGGACAGGGTGGGATACGCAGTATTTT,CASSIHRTGWDTQYF
TRBV11-3,-,TRBJ2-3,-,13,TGTGCCAGCAGCTTAGAGGGGAGAGATACGCAGTATTTT,CASSLEGRDTQYF
TRBV19,-,TRBJ1-3,-,17,TGTGCCAGTAGTATTGATGCCCGCCCAGGCTCTGGAAACACCATATATTTT,CASSIDARPGSGNTIYF
TRBV29-1,-,TRBJ2-5,-,13,TGCAGCGTTAAACAGGACCTCCAAGAGACCCAGTACTTC,CSVKQDLQETQYF
TRBV29-1,-,TRBJ1-6,-,11,TGCAGCGTCGGGGATAATTCACCCCTCCACTTT,CSVGDNSPLHF
TRBV29-1,once,TRBJ2-3,TRBD2,11,TGCAGCGTCCGGGGGGGTGGGAAGCAGTATTTT,CSVRGGGKQYF
TRBV6-6,-,TRBJ1-1,-,14,TGTGCCAGCAGTTACTCCGGTCCCCAGGCTGAAGCTTTCTTT,CASSYSGPQAEAFF
TRBV5-1,few,TRBJ1-4,-,13,TGCGCCAGCAGCTTGACGGGGAACGAAAAACTGTTTTTT,CASSLTGNEKLFF
TRBV7-8,-,TRBJ1-2,-,15,TGTGCCAGCAGCCCAAGGGAGGCTCCCTTCTATGGCTACACCTTC,CASSPREAPFYGYTF
TRBV2,-,TRBJ1-1,-,14,TGTGCCAGCAGTGAATACCGTGCGGACACTGAAGCTTTCTTT,CASSEYRADTEAFF
TRBV19,-,TRBJ2-1,TRBD2,12,TGTGCCAGTAGTATAGTTGCGGGAGGGCAGTTCTTC,CASSIVAGGQFF
TRBV5-6,-,TRBJ1-1,-,15,TGTGCCAGCAGCAAAACCGGTCGGGTTAACACTGAAGCTTTCTTT,CASSKTGRVNTEAFF
TRBV12-3/TRBV12-4,once,TRBJ2-7,-,13,TGTGCCAGCAGCGGGACTGGGACCTACGAGCAGTACTTC,CASSGTGTYEQYF
TRBV6-6,-,TRBJ1-5,-,14,TGTGCCAGCATCGACTGGGGGCAAGGTCAGCCCCAGCATTTT,CASIDWGQGQPQHF